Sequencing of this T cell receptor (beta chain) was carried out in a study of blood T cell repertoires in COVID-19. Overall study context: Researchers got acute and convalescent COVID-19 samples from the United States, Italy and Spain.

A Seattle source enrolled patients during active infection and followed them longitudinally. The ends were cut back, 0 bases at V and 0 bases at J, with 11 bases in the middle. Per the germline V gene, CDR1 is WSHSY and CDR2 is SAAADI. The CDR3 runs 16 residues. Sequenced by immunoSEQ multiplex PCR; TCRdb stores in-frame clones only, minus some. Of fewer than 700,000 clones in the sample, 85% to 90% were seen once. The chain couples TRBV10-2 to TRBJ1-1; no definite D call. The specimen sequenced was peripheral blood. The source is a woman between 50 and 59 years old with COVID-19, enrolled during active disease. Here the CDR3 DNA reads TGCGCCAGCAGTGAGTCTGTACAGCTCATGAACACTGAAGCTTTCTTT. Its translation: CASSESVQLMNTEAFF.